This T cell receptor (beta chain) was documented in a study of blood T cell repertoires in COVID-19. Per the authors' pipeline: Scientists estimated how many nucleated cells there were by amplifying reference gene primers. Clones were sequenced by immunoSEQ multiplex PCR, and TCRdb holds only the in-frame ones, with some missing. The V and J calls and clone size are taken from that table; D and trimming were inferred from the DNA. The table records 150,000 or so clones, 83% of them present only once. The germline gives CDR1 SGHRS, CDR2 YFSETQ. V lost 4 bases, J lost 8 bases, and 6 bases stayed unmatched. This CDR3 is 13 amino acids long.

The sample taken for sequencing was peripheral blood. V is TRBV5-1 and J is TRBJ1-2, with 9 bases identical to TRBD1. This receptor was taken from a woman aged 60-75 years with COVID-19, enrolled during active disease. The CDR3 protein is CASSIGTGSGYTF. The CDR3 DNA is TGCGCCAGCAGCATTGGGACAGGGAGCGGCTACACCTTC.